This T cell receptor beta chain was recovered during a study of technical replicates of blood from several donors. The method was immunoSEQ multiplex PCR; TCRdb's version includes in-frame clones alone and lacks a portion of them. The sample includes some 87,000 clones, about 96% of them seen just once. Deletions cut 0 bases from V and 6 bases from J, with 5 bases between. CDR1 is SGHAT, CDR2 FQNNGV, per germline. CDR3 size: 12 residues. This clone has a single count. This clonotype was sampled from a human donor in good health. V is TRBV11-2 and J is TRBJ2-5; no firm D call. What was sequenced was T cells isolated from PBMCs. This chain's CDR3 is CASSLDGQTQYF. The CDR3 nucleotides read TGTGCCAGCAGCTTAGATGGGCAGACCCAGTACTTC. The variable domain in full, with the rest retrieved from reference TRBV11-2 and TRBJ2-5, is EAGVAQSPRYKIIEKRQSVAFWCNPISGHATLYWYQQILGQGPKLLIQFQNNGVVDDSQLPKDRFSAERLKGVDSTLKIQPAKLEDSAVYLCASSLDGQTQYFGPGTRLLVL.